Included here is one T cell receptor beta chain sequence, with context. Its antigen is unidentified. The data stem from a study of pediatric ulcerative colitis. Study-wide results and caveats: Clonal expansions reduced rectal repertoire diversity in acute severe colitis. Two rectal clonotypes were found only in ulcerative colitis patients, all of them.

One to two pinch biopsies were taken from the rectum during colonoscopy. Trimming removed 3 bases at V and 6 bases at J, with 8 bases between. Germline V CDR1 and CDR2: SGHTA, FQGTGA. CDR3 length: 13 residues. Up to 500,000 reads were sequenced per sample. Profiling relied on immunoSEQ multiplex PCR, and the TCRdb table lists in-frame clones only, not all of them. The sample lists about 15,000 clones, about 74% seen once, with roughly 3.2% in the top ten. The chain joins TRBV7-3 to TRBJ2-2; no definite D call. Material: gut tissue. The receptor was isolated from a girl aged 5 to 17 with moderate ulcerative colitis. Written as DNA, the CDR3 is TGTGCCAGCAGCTTTTCCATGTCCGGGGAGCTGTTTTTT. Amino acids: CASSFSMSGELFF. The whole variable domain, filled in from reference TRBV7-3 and TRBJ2-2, reads GAGVSQTPSNKVTEKGKYVELRCDPISGHTALYWYRQSLGQGPEFLIYFQGTGAADDSGLPNDRFFAVRPEGSVSTLKIQRTERGDSAVYLCASSFSMSGELFFGEGSRLTVL.